The clone carrying this TCR beta chain was seen repeatedly, ten times or more. It was by 5'RACE with 10-nucleotide random UMIs that the cDNA was made. Via MiXCR, TCRdb re-called the 5' RACE reads, giving one row per CDR3 protein. Of about 55,000 distinct CDR3 sequences in the sample, approximately 25% were seen once. This entry comes from a study of neurological immune-mediated disorders. V lost 1 base and J lost 2, with 22 bases in between. CDR1 is SGHRS, CDR2 YFSETQ, per germline. This CDR3 comprises 18 residues. Described time point: technical triplicate 2. The sequenced sample consisted of PBMCs. The sequence was collected from a man in his fifties or sixties with HTLV-1-associated myelopathy (HAM/TSP). The genes are TRBV5-1 and TRBJ2-7; perhaps TRBD1 as D (5 bases). CDR3 DNA: TGCGCCAGCAGCTTGCGTCCCCTAAATGACAGACCTACCTACGAGCAGTACTTC. Protein sequence: CASSLRPLNDRPTYEQYF.